Included here is one T cell receptor (beta chain) sequence, with context. Its specificity is unknown. The record originates from a study of T cell responses to AZD1222 COVID-19 vaccine. Points from the study as a whole: No repertoire was sampled before or during the peak T cell response, only after it.

Profiling relied on immunoSEQ multiplex PCR, and the TCRdb table lists in-frame clones only, not all of them. The sample shows fewer than 130,000 clones, roughly 85% of them seen only once. Source: peripheral blood, taken 28 days after the second AZD1222 dose. The TCR sequence derives from an adult who received the AZD1222 COVID-19 vaccine.

CDR3 amino acids: CSVASVDEQYF. In DNA form, the CDR3 reads TGCAGCGTTGCAAGTGTCGACGAGCAGTACTTC. The rearrangement uses TRBV29-1 and TRBJ2-7; D is unclear. The CDR3 totals 11 residues. Trimming removed 4 bases from V and 5 bases from J, with 9 bases in between. Per germline, CDR1 SQVTM and CDR2 ANQGSEA.